This is a list of T cell receptor beta chains from one sample in a study of cytomegalovirus exposure and HLA in healthy donors. Sequenced by immunoSEQ multiplex PCR; TCRdb stores in-frame clones only, minus some. The sample features some 42,000 clones, with approximately 1.3% in its top ten. Sequences were obtained from PBMCs. These TCRs come from a man aged 25 to 40 in good health and CMV-seronegative. Each CDR3 is given with its conserved first and last residue. The order of the fields is V gene, D gene, J gene, CDR3 DNA, CDR3 protein. D genes are given only for firm matches.

TRBV18	-	TRBJ1-5	TGTGCCAGCTCACCAGGGGCTCAGGGTCAGCCCCAGCATTTT	CASSPGAQGQPQHF
TRBV29-1	TRBD1	TRBJ2-7	TGCAGCGTTGCCACCGGGACAGGGTCCTACGAGCAGTACTTC	CSVATGTGSYEQYF
TRBV19	-	TRBJ2-3	TGTGCCAGTAGTATAGATCAAGCTAGCACAGATACGCAGTATTTT	CASSIDQASTDTQYF
TRBV9	-	TRBJ2-2	TGTGCCAGCAGCCTCGGTAGCGGAGGTATCGGGGAGCTGTTTTTT	CASSLGSGGIGELFF
TRBV30	-	TRBJ2-2	TGTGCCTGGAGTGTACGATTGGAGGGCGGGGAGCTGTTTTTT	CAWSVRLEGGELFF
TRBV5-1	TRBD2	TRBJ2-1	TGCGCCAGCAGCCCCGGACTAGCGCCAAAAGACGATGAGCAGTTCTTC	CASSPGLAPKDDEQFF
TRBV30	TRBD1	TRBJ2-7	TGTGCCTGGAGTGTAGGGACAGTCGCGTACGAGCAGTACTTC	CAWSVGTVAYEQYF
TRBV4-3	TRBD2	TRBJ2-7	TGCGCCAGCAGCCAAGATTTGCCAAGCGGGGGCGCCTACGAGCAGTACTTC	CASSQDLPSGGAYEQYF
TRBV4-1	-	TRBJ1-4	TGCGCCAGCAGCCAAGGGCAGATTAATGAAAAACTGTTTTTT	CASSQGQINEKLFF
TRBV5-4	TRBD1	TRBJ2-5	TGTGCCAGCAGCTCGGGACAGGGGGGAAGAGAGACCCAGTACTTC	CASSSGQGGRETQYF
TRBV7-9	TRBD2	TRBJ2-1	TGTGCCAGCAGACATAGCGGGACAAATACCAATGAGCAGTTCTTC	CASRHSGTNTNEQFF
TRBV30	TRBD2	TRBJ2-3	TGTGCCTGGAGTTTAGCGGGAGGTAGCACAGATACGCAGTATTTT	CAWSLAGGSTDTQYF
TRBV6-5	TRBD1	TRBJ1-1	TGTGCCAGCATTCCTCCTGGACAGGGGAACACTGAAGCTTTCTTT	CASIPPGQGNTEAFF
TRBV6-4	-	TRBJ2-2	TGTGCCAGCAGCAGACTCCCGGACAGTCCCGGGGAGCTGTTTTTT	CASSRLPDSPGELFF
TRBV30	-	TRBJ2-2	TGTGCCTGGAGTTGGGGGCACACCGGGGAGCTGTTTTTT	CAWSWGHTGELFF
TRBV5-1	-	TRBJ2-1	TGCGCCAGCAGCTCCCTAGCCAGGAGCTCCTACAATGAGCAGTTCTTC	CASSSLARSSYNEQFF